The clone carrying this T cell receptor beta chain was detected a few times. The antigen remains unidentified. The sample comes from a study of blood T cells in healthy people across ages. The study recruited healthy Caucasian donors from Russia who were aged roughly 6 to 90. Researchers isolated at least 7 million PBMCs per sample. Study-wide results and caveats: Estimated diversity, derived from one million T cells, was regarded as an underestimate.

Trimming shortened V by 1 base and J by 0 bases, and 10 bases separated the two germline ends. CDR1 and CDR2 (germline): LGHNA, YNFKEQ. This CDR3 is 16 amino acids long. It was with a sample-barcoded 5' primer and a J-beta primer mix that a second PCR of about 7 to 12 cycles was run. Unique molecular identifiers of 12 random nucleotides labeled each cDNA. Via MiXCR, TCRdb re-called the 5' RACE reads, giving one row per CDR3 protein. The sample carries roughly 2 million distinct CDR3 sequences, around 48% recorded once. This clonotype was obtained from a woman aged 40 to 49 in good health. The sequenced material came from blood. The chain recombines TRBV4-2 with TRBJ2-1, with D perhaps matching TRBD2 (6 bases). CDR3 bases: TGTGCCAGCAGCCAAGCCCGGGGGAGCTCCTACAATGAGCAGTTCTTC. Translation: CASSQARGSSYNEQFF.